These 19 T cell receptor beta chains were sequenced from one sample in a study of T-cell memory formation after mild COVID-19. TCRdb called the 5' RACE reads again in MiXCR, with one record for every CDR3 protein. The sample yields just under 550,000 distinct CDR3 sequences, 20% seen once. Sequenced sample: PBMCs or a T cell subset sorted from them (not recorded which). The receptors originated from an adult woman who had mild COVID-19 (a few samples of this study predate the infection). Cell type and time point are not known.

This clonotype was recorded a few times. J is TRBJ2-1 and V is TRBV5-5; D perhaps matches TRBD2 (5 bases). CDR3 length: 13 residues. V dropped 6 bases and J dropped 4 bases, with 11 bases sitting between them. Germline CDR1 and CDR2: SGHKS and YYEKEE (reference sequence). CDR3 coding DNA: TGTGCCAGCATAGGAGCGGATTACAATGAGCAGTTCTTC. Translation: CASIGADYNEQFF.

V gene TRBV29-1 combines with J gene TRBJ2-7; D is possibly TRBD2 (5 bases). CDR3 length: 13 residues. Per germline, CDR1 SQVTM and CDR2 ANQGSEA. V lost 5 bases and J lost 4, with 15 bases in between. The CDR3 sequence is CSVRFGDSYEQYF. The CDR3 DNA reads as TGCAGCGTTAGGTTCGGGGATTCTTACGAGCAGTACTTC.

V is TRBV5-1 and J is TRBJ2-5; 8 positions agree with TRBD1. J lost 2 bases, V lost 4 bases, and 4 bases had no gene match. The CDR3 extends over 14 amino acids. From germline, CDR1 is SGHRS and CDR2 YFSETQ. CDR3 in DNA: TGCGCCAGCAGCGTGACAGGGGTTCAAGAGACCCAGTACTTC. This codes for CASSVTGVQETQYF. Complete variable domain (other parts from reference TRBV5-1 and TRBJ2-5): KAGVTQTPRYLIKTRGQQVTLSCSPISGHRSVSWYQQTPGQGLQFLFEYFSETQRNKGNFPGRFSGRQFSNSRSEMNVSTLELGDSALYLCASSVTGVQETQYFGPGTRLLVL.

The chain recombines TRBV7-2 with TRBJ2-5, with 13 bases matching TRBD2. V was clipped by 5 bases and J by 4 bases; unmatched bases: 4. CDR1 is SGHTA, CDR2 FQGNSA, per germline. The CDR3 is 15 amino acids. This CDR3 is CASSIRTSGRETQYF. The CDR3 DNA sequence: TGTGCCAGCAGCATACGGACTAGCGGGAGAGAGACCCAGTACTTC.

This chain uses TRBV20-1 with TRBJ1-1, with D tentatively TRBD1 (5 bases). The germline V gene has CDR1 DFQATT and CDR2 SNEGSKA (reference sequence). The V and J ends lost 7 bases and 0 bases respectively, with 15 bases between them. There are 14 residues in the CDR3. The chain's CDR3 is CSVVKGRMNTEAFF. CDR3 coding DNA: TGCAGTGTCGTTAAGGGACGCATGAACACTGAAGCTTTCTTT.

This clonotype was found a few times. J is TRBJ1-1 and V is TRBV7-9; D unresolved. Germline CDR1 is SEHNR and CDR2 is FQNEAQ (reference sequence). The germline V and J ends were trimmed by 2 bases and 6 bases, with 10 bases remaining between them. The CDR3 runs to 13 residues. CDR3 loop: CASSLIGSSEAFF. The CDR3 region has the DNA TGTGCCAGCAGCTTAATCGGGAGCTCTGAAGCTTTCTTT.

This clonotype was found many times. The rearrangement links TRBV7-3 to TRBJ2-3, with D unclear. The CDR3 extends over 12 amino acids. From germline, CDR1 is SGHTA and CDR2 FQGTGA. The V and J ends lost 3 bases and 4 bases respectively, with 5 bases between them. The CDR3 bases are TGTGCCAGCAGCTTGAGTGCAGATACGCAGTATTTT. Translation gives CASSLSADTQYF.

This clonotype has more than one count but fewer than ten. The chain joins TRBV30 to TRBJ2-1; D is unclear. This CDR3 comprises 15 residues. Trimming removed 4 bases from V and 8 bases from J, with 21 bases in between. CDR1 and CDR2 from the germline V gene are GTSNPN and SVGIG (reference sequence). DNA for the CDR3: TGTGCCTGGACACCGGGCGGCGGTCATGGGGATGAGCAGTTCTTC. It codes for CAWTPGGGHGDEQFF.

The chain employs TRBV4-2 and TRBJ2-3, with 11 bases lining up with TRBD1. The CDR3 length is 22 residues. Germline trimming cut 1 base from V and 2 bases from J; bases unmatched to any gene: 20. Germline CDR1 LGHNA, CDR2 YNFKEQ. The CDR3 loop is CASSQGRTGGAGHSPDTDTQYF. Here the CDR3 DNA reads TGTGCCAGCAGCCAAGGCCGGACAGGGGGCGCGGGCCACTCGCCAGACACAGATACGCAGTATTTT.

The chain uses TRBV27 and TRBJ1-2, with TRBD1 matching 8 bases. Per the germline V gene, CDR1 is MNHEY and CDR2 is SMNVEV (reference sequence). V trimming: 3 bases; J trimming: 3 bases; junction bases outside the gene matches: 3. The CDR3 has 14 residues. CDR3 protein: CASSFGTGDYGYTF. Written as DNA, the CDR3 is TGTGCCAGCAGTTTCGGGACAGGAGACTATGGCTACACCTTC.

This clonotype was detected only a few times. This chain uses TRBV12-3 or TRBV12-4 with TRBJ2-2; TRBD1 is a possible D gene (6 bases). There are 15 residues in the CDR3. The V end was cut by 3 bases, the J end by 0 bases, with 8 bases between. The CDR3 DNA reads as TGTGCCAGCAGTTTTGGGACACCGAACACCGGGGAGCTGTTTTTT. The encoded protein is CASSFGTPNTGELFF.

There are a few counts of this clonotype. The CDR3: CASSPVGTSVGNEQFF. Here the CDR3 DNA reads TGTGCCAGCAGTCCCGTCGGGACTAGCGTGGGCAATGAGCAGTTCTTC. J is TRBJ2-1 and V is TRBV12-3 or TRBV12-4; 10 positions agree with TRBD2. This CDR3 is 16 amino acids long. Germline trimming cut 5 bases from V and 6 bases from J; bases unmatched to any gene: 10.

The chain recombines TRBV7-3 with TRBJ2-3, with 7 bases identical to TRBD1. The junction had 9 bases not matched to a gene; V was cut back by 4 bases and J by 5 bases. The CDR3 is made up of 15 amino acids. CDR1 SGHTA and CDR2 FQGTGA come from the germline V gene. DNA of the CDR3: TGTGCCAGCAGCTCTAACAGGGGAATAGGAGATACGCAGTATTTT. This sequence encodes CASSSNRGIGDTQYF.

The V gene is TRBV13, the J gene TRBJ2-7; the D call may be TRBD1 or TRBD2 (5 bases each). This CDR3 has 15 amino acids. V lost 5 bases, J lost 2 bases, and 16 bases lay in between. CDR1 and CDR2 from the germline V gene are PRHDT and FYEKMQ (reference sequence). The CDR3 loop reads CASSPRRGAAYEQYF. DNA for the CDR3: TGTGCCAGCAGCCCCCGAAGGGGAGCAGCCTACGAGCAGTACTTC.

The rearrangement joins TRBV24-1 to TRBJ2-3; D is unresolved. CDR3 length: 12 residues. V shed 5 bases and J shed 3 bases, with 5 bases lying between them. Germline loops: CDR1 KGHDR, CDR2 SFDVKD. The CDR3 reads CATSVQTDTQYF. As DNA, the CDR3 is TGTGCCACCAGTGTCCAGACAGATACGCAGTATTTT.

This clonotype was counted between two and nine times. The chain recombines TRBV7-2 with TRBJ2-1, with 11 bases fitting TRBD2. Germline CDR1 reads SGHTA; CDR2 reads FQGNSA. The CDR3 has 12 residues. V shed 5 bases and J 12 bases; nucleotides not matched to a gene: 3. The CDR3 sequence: CASSIGLAGQFF. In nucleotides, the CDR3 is TGTGCCAGCAGCATCGGACTAGCGGGGCAGTTCTTC.

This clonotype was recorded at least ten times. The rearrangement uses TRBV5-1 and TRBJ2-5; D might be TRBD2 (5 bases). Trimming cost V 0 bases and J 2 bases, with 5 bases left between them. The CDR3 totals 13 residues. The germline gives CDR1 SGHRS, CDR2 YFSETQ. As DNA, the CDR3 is TGCGCCAGCAGCTTGGGGGAGCAAGAGACCCAGTACTTC. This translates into CASSLGEQETQYF.

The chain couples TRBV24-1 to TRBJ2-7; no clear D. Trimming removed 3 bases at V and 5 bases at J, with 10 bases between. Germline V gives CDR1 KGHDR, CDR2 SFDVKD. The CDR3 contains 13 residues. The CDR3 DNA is TGTGCCACCAGTGATCCCAATGGGAACGAGCAGTACTTC. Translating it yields CATSDPNGNEQYF.

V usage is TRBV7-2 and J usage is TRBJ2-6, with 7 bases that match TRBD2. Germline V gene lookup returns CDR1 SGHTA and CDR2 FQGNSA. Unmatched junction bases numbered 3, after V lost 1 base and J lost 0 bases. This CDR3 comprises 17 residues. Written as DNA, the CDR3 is TGTGCCAGCAGCTTAGTGGGGGGGAGCTCTGGGGCCAACGTCCTGACTTTC. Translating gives CASSLVGGSSGANVLTF.